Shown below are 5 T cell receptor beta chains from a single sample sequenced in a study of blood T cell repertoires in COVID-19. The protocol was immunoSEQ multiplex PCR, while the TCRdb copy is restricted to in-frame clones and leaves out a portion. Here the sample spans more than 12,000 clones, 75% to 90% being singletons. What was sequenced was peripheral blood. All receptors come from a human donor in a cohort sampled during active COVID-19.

CDR3: CASSRGSNQPQHF. Written as DNA, the CDR3 is TGTGCCAGCAGTCGCGGTAGCAATCAGCCCCAGCATTTT. This sequence joins TRBV2 and TRBJ1-5; the D is unclear. V lost 5 bases, J lost 0 bases, and 5 bases lay in between. The CDR3 totals 13 residues. CDR1 and CDR2 from the germline V gene are SNHLY and FYNNEI. Combining the CDR3 with reference TRBV2 and TRBJ1-5 gives the whole variable domain EPEVTQTPSHQVTQMGQEVILRCVPISNHLYFYWYRQILGQKVEFLVSFYNNEISEKSEIFDDQFSVERPDGSNFTLKIRSTKLEDSAMYFCASSRGSNQPQHFGDGTRLSIL.

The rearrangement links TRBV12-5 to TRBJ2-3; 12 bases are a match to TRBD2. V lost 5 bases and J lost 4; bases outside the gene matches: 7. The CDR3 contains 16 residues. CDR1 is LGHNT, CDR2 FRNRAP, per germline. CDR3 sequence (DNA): TGTGCTAGTGGTCTAAGGACTAGCGGGGTCTCAGATACGCAGTATTTT. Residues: CASGLRTSGVSDTQYF.

The CDR3 is CASSQTENYGYTF. CDR3 nucleotide sequence: TGTGCCAGCAGCCAGACAGAGAACTATGGCTACACCTTC. The chain couples TRBV6-5 to TRBJ1-2; TRBD1 is a possible D gene (5 bases). Germline V gene sequence: CDR1 MNHEY, CDR2 SVGAGI. Trimming removed 6 bases at V and 2 bases at J, with 10 bases between. The CDR3 has 13 amino acids.

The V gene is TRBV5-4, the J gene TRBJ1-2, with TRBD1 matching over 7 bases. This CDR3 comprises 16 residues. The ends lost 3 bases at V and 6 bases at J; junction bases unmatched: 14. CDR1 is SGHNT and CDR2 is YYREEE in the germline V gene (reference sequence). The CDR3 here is CASSSKDRALYDGYTF. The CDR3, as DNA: TGTGCCAGCAGCTCAAAAGACAGGGCCCTATATGATGGCTACACCTTC.

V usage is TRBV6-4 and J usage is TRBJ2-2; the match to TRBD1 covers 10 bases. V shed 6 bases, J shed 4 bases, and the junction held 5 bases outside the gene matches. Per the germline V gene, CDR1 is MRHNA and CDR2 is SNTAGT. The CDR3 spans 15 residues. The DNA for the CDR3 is TGTGCCAGCAGCGGGACAGGGGTTGGCACCGGGGAGCTGTTTTTT. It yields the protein CASSGTGVGTGELFF.